The 17 T cell receptor beta chains listed next were all sequenced from one sample in a study of shared clonotypes between healthy human individuals. Generated by immunoSEQ multiplex PCR, the TCRdb table keeps only in-frame clones and is missing some. This sample has about 1.1 million clones; about 84% occur once, and the top ten carry more than 0.5%. Material for sequencing was memory CD4+ T cells from PBMCs. Subset meaning: CD45RA-negative fraction. The receptors here all came from a man between 18 and 29 years old in good health. Some clones in this sample may be carry-over from other donors' samples.

The V and J genes are TRBV15 and TRBJ1-5; no definite D call. The germline gives CDR1 LNHNV, CDR2 YYDKDF (reference sequence). Trimming took 0 bases from V and 1 from J, leaving 4 bases between them. The CDR3 runs to 14 residues. Written as DNA, the CDR3 is TGTGCCACCAGCAGAGAAGCGAGCAATCAGCCCCAGCATTTT. It is translated as CATSREASNQPQHF. The full variable domain, with the rest looked up from reference TRBV15 and TRBJ1-5, is DAMVIQNPRYQVTQFGKPVTLSCSQTLNHNVMYWYQQKSSQAPKLLFHYYDKDFNNEADTPDNFQSRRPNTSFCFLDIRSPGLGDTAMYLCATSREASNQPQHFGDGTRLSIL.

V and J are TRBV21-1 and TRBJ1-5. TRBV21-1 represents a pseudogene. The CDR3 consists of 16 residues. CDR3 nucleotide sequence: TGTGCCAGCAGCAAAGGGGGTGAGGGGTTATGTCAGCCCCAGCATTTT. It encodes CASSKGGEGLCQPQHF.

V and J are TRBV18 and TRBJ2-7; D not resolved. CDR3 length: 14 residues. The V and J ends lost 0 bases and 3 bases respectively, with 9 bases between them. Germline CDR1 is KGHSH and CDR2 is LQKENI. The CDR3 region has the DNA TGTGCCAGCTCACCACCGGCACAAAACTACGAGCAGTACTTC. Residues: CASSPPAQNYEQYF. Using reference TRBV18 and TRBJ2-7 for the parts outside the CDR3, the full variable domain is NAGVMQNPRHLVRRRGQEARLRCSPMKGHSHVYWYRQLPEEGLKFMVYLQKENIIDESGMPKERFSAEFPKEGPSILRIQQVVRGDSAAYFCASSPPAQNYEQYFGPGTRLTVT.

V and J are TRBV29-1 and TRBJ1-1; D is perhaps TRBD1 (6 bases). V was clipped by 3 bases and J by 10 bases, with 12 bases between them. The CDR3 totals 11 residues. Germline lookup yields CDR1 SQVTM and CDR2 ANQGSEA. CDR3: CSVDLGQSAFF. The CDR3 nucleotides read TGCAGCGTTGATTTGGGACAATCAGCTTTCTTT.

As regards this clone: The same CDR3 arises from other DNA sequences in this sample as well. This chain links TRBV7-3 with TRBJ1-1; 11 positions agree with TRBD1. Losses at the gene ends were 4 bases for V and 4 bases for J; bases not matched to a gene: 2. Germline loops: CDR1 SGHTA, CDR2 FQGTGA. The CDR3 is 14 residues long. The CDR3 DNA sequence: TGTGCCAGCAGCTCAGGGACAGGGGGCACTGAAGCTTTCTTT. It specifies CASSSGTGGTEAFF.

This chain links TRBV28 with TRBJ1-3; D gene ambiguous. V lost 5 bases, J lost 0 bases, and 14 bases lay in between. The CDR3 has 16 residues. The V gene's germline CDR1 is MDHEN and CDR2 SYDVKM. The CDR3: CASSPPDRLSGNTIYF. For the CDR3, the DNA is TGTGCCAGCAGTCCCCCCGACCGCCTCTCTGGAAACACCATATATTTT.

V is TRBV2 and J is TRBJ2-5; 8 bases are a match to TRBD1. The CDR3 is 14 residues long. The J segment lost 5 bases and the V segment lost 10 bases, leaving 12 bases of the junction unmatched. The germline CDR1 and CDR2 sequences are SNHLY and FYNNEI. The CDR3 sequence is CAILRTGHWETQYF. The CDR3 region has the DNA TGTGCCATTCTTAGGACAGGGCATTGGGAGACCCAGTACTTC. Full variable domain (remainder filled in from reference TRBV2 and TRBJ2-5): EPEVTQTPSHQVTQMGQEVILRCVPISNHLYFYWYRQILGQKVEFLVSFYNNEISEKSEIFDDQFSVERPDGSNFTLKIRSTKLEDSAMYFCAILRTGHWETQYFGPGTRLLVL.

The chain recombines TRBV6-1 with TRBJ2-3; TRBD2 matches 10 bases. Trimming at V came to 2 bases and at J to 6 bases, leaving 8 bases not matched to a gene. There are 16 residues in the CDR3. The germline V gene has CDR1 MNHNS and CDR2 SASEGT. The CDR3 sequence is CASSELRTSGRDTQYF. CDR3 sequence (DNA): TGTGCCAGCAGTGAATTACGGACTAGCGGACGGGATACGCAGTATTTT.

This clone has a single count. The CDR3: CASSWGHSRTDTQYF. The CDR3 bases are TGTGCCAGCAGCTGGGGACACTCCCGCACAGATACGCAGTATTTT. The rearrangement joins TRBV5-5 to TRBJ2-3; possibly TRBD1 for D (6 bases). The germline gives CDR1 SGHKS, CDR2 YYEKEE (reference sequence). Trimming removed 3 bases at V and 1 base at J, with 12 bases between. The CDR3 runs 15 residues. The full variable domain, rest sourced from reference TRBV5-5 and TRBJ2-3, is DAGVTQSPTHLIKTRGQQVTLRCSPISGHKSVSWYQQVLGQGPQFIFQYYEKEERGRGNFPDRFSARQFPNYSSELNVNALLLGDSALYLCASSWGHSRTDTQYFGPGTRLTVL.

For the CDR3, the DNA is TGTGCCAGTCGACATAGCGGGGGGACCGAGCAGTACTTC. This sequence encodes CASRHSGGTEQYF. V gene TRBV19 combines with J gene TRBJ2-7, with TRBD2 matching over 10 bases. V dropped 8 bases and J dropped 6; count of bases not matched to a gene: 7. The CDR3 extends over 13 amino acids. Germline V CDR1 and CDR2: LNHDA, SQIVND (reference sequence).

This chain joins TRBV28 and TRBJ2-2; D is possibly TRBD1 or TRBD2 (5 bases each). From germline, CDR1 is MDHEN and CDR2 SYDVKM. This CDR3 is built from 17 residues. V dropped 4 bases and J dropped 4 bases, with 19 bases sitting between them. The CDR3 nucleotides read TGTGCCAGCAGTTCCCCGCGTGGGGGACGTGTCACCGGGGAGCTGTTTTTT. Amino acids: CASSSPRGGRVTGELFF. The variable domain in full, with the rest retrieved from reference TRBV28 and TRBJ2-2, is DVKVTQSSRYLVKRTGEKVFLECVQDMDHENMFWYRQDPGLGLRLIYFSYDVKMKEKGDIPEGYSVSREKKERFSLILESASTNQTSMYLCASSSPRGGRVTGELFFGEGSRLTVL.

The rearrangement joins TRBV28 to TRBJ1-1, with D possibly matching TRBD1 (5 bases). The CDR3 runs 16 residues. Trimming shortened V by 7 bases and J by 1 base, and 19 bases separated the two germline ends. The germline V gene encodes CDR1 MDHEN and CDR2 SYDVKM. The CDR3 here is CASTTKRGLRNTEAFF. The CDR3 DNA sequence: TGTGCCAGCACCACAAAAAGGGGACTCAGGAACACTGAAGCTTTCTTT.

V is TRBV11-2 and J is TRBJ2-1; no reliable D call. The V and J ends lost 3 bases and 7 bases respectively, with 22 bases between them. The CDR3 loop spans 17 amino acids. CDR1 SGHAT and CDR2 FQNNGV come from the germline V gene. In nucleotides, the CDR3 is TGTGCCAGCAGCTTGGGTTCTGCCACGCTTCGTTTGAATGAGCAGTTCTTC. Amino acids: CASSLGSATLRLNEQFF.

V gene TRBV28 combines with J gene TRBJ2-7, with D perhaps TRBD1 or TRBD2 (5 bases each). Germline V gives CDR1 MDHEN, CDR2 SYDVKM. V gave up 5 bases and J gave up 3 bases, with 17 bases separating them. The CDR3 consists of 15 residues. CDR3 DNA sequence: TGTGCCAGCAGTCTCGAAGTTGGGACGGGCTACGAGCAGTACTTC. This gives the protein CASSLEVGTGYEQYF.

The chain links TRBV10-3 to TRBJ1-4; D not certain. The V gene lost 4 bases and the J gene lost 7 bases, with 7 bases spanning the gap. Germline V gene data show CDR1 as ENHRY and CDR2 as SYGVKD. The CDR3 contains 12 residues. The CDR3 DNA sequence: TGTGCCATCAGTGCGACTGGTGAAAAACTGTTTTTT. Amino acids: CAISATGEKLFF.

The chain uses TRBV5-1 and TRBJ1-5; D not certain. Trimming cost V 0 bases and J 4 bases, with 5 bases left between them. This CDR3 is 13 amino acids long. CDR1 and CDR2 (germline): SGHRS, YFSETQ. The CDR3 nucleotides read TGCGCCAGCAGCTTGGGGAAAAATCAGCCCCAGCATTTT. Its translation is CASSLGKNQPQHF.

This sequence joins TRBV9 and TRBJ2-1; the D gene could be TRBD1 or TRBD2 (7 bases each). The V end was cut by 0 bases, the J end by 0 bases, with 16 bases between. CDR1 and CDR2 from the germline V gene are SGDLS and YYNGEE. This CDR3 has 18 residues. CDR3 residues: CASSVAQGGGGSYNEQFF. DNA of the CDR3: TGTGCCAGCAGCGTAGCCCAGGGGGGCGGGGGCTCCTACAATGAGCAGTTCTTC.